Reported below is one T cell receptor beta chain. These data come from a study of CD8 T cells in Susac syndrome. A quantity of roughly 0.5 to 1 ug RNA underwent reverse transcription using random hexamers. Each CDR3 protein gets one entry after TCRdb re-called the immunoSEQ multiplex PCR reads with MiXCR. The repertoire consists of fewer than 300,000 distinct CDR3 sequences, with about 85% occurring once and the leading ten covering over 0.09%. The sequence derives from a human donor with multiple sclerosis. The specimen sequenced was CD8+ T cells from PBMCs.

CDR3 nucleotides: TGTGCTAGTGGTTTGGCCCCTCGTTACAATGAGCAGTTCTTC. This codes for CASGLAPRYNEQFF. The rearrangement joins TRBV12-5 to TRBJ2-1, with D hard to call. Germline V gene data show CDR1 as LGHNT and CDR2 as FRNRAP. Trimming took 1 base from V and 4 from J, leaving 8 bases between them. CDR3 length: 14 amino acids.